This T cell receptor (beta chain) comes out of a study of beta chain features in type 1 diabetes. Findings and limits, study-wide: Significant though moderate, a shortening of TCRB CDR3s appeared in all four CD4+ subsets of Type 1 diabetes patients. Relative to healthy donors, patients appeared to have naive, central memory and Treg TCRB repertoires that were more similar.

Germline V gives CDR1 SEHNR, CDR2 FQNEAQ (reference sequence). This CDR3 has 11 amino acids. V lost 4 bases, J lost 7 bases, and 8 bases lay in between. Stem cell-like memory, regulatory, central memory and naive CD4+ cells were sorted via CD45RO/CCR7/CD25/CD127/CD95/CD27. In regard to this clone: Its antigen remains unidentified.

The study reverse transcribed the entire isolated RNA, so it sequenced expressed TCRB transcripts. Regulatory, naive and central memory T cell samples averaged around 3.5 million reads. Clones were sequenced by immunoSEQ multiplex PCR, and TCRdb holds only the in-frame ones, with some missing. The sample carries around 240,000 clones, approximately 16% recorded once. The sample comprised naive CD4+ T cells from blood. This clonotype was obtained from a man in his thirties or forties with type 1 diabetes. The rearrangement links TRBV7-9 to TRBJ2-7; D uncertain. CDR3 loop: CASSSGPEQYF. CDR3 sequence (DNA): TGTGCCAGCAGCTCGGGCCCGGAGCAGTACTTC.